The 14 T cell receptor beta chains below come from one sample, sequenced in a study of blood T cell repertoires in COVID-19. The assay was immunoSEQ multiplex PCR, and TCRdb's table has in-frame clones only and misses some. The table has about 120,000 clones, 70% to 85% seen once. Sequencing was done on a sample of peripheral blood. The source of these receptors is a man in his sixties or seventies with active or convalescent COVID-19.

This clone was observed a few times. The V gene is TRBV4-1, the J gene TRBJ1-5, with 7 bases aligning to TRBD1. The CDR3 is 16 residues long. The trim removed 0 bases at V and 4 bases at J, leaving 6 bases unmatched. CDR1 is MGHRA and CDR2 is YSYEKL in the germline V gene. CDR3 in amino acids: CASSQEGGRGNQPQHF. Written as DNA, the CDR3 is TGCGCCAGCAGCCAAGAAGGCGGCAGGGGGAATCAGCCCCAGCATTTT.

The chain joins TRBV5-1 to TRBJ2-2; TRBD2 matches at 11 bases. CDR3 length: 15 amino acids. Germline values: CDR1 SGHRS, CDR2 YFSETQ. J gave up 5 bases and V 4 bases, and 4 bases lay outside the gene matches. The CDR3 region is CASSEASGRTGELFF. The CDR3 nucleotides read TGCGCCAGCAGCGAGGCTAGCGGGAGGACCGGGGAGCTGTTTTTT.

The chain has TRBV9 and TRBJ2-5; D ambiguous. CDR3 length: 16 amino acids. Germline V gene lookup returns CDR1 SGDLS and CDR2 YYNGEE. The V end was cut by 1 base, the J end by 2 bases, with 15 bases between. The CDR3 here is CASSVQPTRGQETQYF. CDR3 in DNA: TGTGCCAGCAGCGTACAACCGACCAGAGGTCAAGAGACCCAGTACTTC.

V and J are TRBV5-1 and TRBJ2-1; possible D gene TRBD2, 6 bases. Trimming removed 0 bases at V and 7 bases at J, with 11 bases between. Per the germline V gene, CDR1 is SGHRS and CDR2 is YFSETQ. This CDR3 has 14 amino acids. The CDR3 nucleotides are TGCGCCAGCAGCTTGGGGGACTCTGAGAATGAGCAGTTCTTC. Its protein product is CASSLGDSENEQFF.

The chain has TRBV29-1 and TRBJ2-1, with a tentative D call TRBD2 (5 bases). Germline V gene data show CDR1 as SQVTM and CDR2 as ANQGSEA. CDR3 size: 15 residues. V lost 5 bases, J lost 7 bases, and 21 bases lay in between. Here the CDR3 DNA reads TGCAGCGTTTTTATTCTGTTCGGGGTGGCAAATGAGCAGTTCTTC. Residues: CSVFILFGVANEQFF.

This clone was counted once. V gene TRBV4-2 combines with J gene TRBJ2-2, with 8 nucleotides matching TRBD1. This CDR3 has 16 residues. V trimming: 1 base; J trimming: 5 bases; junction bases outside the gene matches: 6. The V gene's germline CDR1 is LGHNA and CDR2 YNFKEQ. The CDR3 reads CASSQVQGAGTGELFF. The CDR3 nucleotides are TGTGCCAGCAGCCAAGTTCAGGGGGCAGGGACCGGGGAGCTGTTTTTT.

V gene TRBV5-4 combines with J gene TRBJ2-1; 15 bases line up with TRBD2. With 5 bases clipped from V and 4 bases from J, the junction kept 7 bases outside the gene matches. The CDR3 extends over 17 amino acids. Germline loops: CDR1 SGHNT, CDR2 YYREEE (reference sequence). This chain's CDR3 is CASSFGLAGGFYNEQFF. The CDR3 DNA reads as TGTGCCAGCAGTTTCGGACTAGCGGGAGGGTTTTACAATGAGCAGTTCTTC.

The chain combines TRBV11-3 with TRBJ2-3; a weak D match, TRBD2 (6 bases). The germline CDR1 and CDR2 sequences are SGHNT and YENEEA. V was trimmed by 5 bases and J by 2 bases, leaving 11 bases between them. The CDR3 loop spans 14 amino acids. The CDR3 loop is CASSTGVITDTQYF. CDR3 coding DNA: TGTGCCAGCAGCACGGGAGTTATCACAGATACGCAGTATTTT.

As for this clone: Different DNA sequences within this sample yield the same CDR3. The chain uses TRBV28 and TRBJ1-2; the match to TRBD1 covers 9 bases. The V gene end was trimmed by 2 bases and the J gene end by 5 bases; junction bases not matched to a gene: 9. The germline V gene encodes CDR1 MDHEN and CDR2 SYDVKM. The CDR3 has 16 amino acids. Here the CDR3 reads CASSLGTGGGLYGYTF. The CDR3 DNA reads TGTGCCAGCAGTTTAGGCACAGGGGGCGGGTTATATGGCTACACCTTC.

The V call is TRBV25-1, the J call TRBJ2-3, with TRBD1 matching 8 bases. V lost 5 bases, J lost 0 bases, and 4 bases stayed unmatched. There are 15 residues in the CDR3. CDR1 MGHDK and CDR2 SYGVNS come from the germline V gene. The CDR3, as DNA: TGTGCCAGCAGTCCGGACAGGGATAGCACAGATACGCAGTATTTT. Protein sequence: CASSPDRDSTDTQYF.

DNA of the CDR3: TGTGCCAGCAGCCAATATGCCGGGAACTATGGCTACACCTTC. It specifies CASSQYAGNYGYTF. This chain links TRBV16 with TRBJ1-2; D remains ambiguous. The V gene's germline CDR1 is KGHSY and CDR2 FQNENV. V shed 1 base and J shed 2 bases, with 8 bases lying between them. CDR3 length: 14 residues.

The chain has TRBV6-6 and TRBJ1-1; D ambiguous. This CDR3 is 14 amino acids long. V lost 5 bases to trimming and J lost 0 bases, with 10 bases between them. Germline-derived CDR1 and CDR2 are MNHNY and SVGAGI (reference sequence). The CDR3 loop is CASSRDTLNTEAFF. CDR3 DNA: TGTGCCAGCAGTCGCGACACACTGAACACTGAAGCTTTCTTT.

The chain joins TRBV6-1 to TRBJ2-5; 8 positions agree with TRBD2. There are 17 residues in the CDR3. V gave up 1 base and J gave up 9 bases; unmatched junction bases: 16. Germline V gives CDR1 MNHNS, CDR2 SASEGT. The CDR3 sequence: CASSEGIAGFAFISQYF. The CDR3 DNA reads TGTGCCAGCAGTGAAGGGATAGCGGGGTTCGCCTTTATATCCCAGTACTTC.

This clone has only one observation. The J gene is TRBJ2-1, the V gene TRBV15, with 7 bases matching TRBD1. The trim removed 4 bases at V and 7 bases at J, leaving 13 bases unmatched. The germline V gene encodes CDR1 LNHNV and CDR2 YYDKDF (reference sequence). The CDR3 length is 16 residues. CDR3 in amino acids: CATSTGYRGPFNEQFF. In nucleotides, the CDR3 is TGTGCCACCAGCACCGGCTACAGGGGCCCTTTTAATGAGCAGTTCTTC.